One sample yielded the 21 T cell receptor beta chains listed below, sequenced in a study of CD8+CD57+ T cells in acquired aplastic anemia. Genomic DNA, the template, was used for profiling of the TCR beta VDJ and CDR3. TCRdb fed the reads into MiXCR, producing one record per CDR3 protein. The sample consists of under 350,000 distinct CDR3 sequences, under 60% of them appearing once. All patients picked for sequencing had shown, by flow cytometry, an expansion of CD8+CD57+ cells. The sample comprised sorted CD4+, CD8+, or CD8+CD57+ T cells (not recorded which) from PBMCs. These TCRs come from a human donor with aplastic anemia.

The count of this clonotype is one. The V gene is TRBV20-1, the J gene TRBJ1-1, with D perhaps matching TRBD1 (5 bases). Per germline, CDR1 DFQATT and CDR2 SNEGSKA (reference sequence). This CDR3 spans 13 amino acids. V lost 6 bases and J 4 bases, leaving 15 bases between the germline ends. The CDR3: CSAQLQGATEAFF. The CDR3 nucleotides are TGCAGTGCGCAACTGCAGGGAGCCACTGAAGCTTTCTTT.

This sequence joins TRBV7-9 and TRBJ2-7; possibly TRBD2 for D (6 bases). Trimming took 4 bases from V and 3 from J, leaving 13 bases between them. CDR3 size: 14 residues. CDR1 is SEHNR, CDR2 FQNEAQ, per germline (reference sequence). The CDR3 DNA is TGTGCCAGCAGCTCCCGGGACTTGGGCTACGAGCAGTACTTC. Protein product: CASSSRDLGYEQYF.

This clonotype appeared many times. The CDR3: CASSLKANTEAFF. The CDR3 DNA reads TGTGCCAGCAGTTTAAAAGCGAACACTGAAGCTTTCTTT. This chain joins TRBV12-3 or TRBV12-4 and TRBJ1-1; D ambiguous. The CDR3 loop spans 13 amino acids. Trimming removed 2 bases from V and 1 base from J, with 5 bases in between.

The chain joins TRBV19 to TRBJ1-1; D possibly corresponds to TRBD1 (6 bases). Germline V gives CDR1 LNHDA, CDR2 SQIVND (reference sequence). Deletions cut 3 bases from V and 11 bases from J, with 10 bases between. The CDR3 covers 11 residues. The CDR3 sequence: CASSIGQKAFF. DNA for the CDR3: TGTGCCAGTAGTATTGGACAGAAGGCTTTCTTT.

The CDR3 sequence: CSARGQPSTNEKLFF. CDR3 DNA sequence: TGCAGTGCTAGAGGGCAACCTTCAACTAATGAAAAACTGTTTTTT. The chain combines TRBV20-1 with TRBJ1-4; unclear D gene. Germline V gives CDR1 DFQATT, CDR2 SNEGSKA (reference sequence). This CDR3 has 15 amino acids. Trimming took off 1 base at V and 0 bases at J, with 9 bases between the two ends.

The V gene is TRBV29-1, the J gene TRBJ2-7, with D maybe TRBD1 (6 bases). CDR3 length: 11 residues. The germline V gene has CDR1 SQVTM and CDR2 ANQGSEA. Trimming removed 7 bases at V and 2 bases at J, with 9 bases between. CDR3 sequence reads: CSGTGTYEQYF. As DNA, the CDR3 is TGCAGCGGCACAGGGACCTACGAGCAGTACTTC.

This clonotype was detected ten times or more. The genes are TRBV7-9 and TRBJ2-7; D is unclear. CDR1 and CDR2 from the germline V gene are SEHNR and FQNEAQ (reference sequence). Between the trimmed V and J ends, which lost 1 base and 5 bases, there was a span of 12 bases. The CDR3 spans 14 residues. The DNA of the CDR3 is TGTGCCAGCAGCTTAGTTTCTCTTAAAAACGAGCAGTACTTC. This sequence encodes CASSLVSLKNEQYF.

Many counts were recorded for this clonotype. This chain's CDR3 is CASSKPGRTQYF. For the CDR3, the DNA is TGTGCCAGCAGTAAGCCGGGACGGACCCAGTACTTC. The genes are TRBV12-3 or TRBV12-4 and TRBJ2-5; the D call may be TRBD1 or TRBD2 (5 bases each). Trimming removed 5 bases from V and 7 bases from J, with 11 bases in between. This CDR3 region has 12 residues.

The V gene is TRBV29-1, the J gene TRBJ1-2; no clear D gene. Germline CDR1 is SQVTM and CDR2 is ANQGSEA. The length of the CDR3 is 10 residues. Trimming took 5 bases from V and 7 from J, leaving 8 bases between them. CDR3 DNA sequence: TGCAGCGTTCTAGGTAGTGGCTACACCTTC. It yields the protein CSVLGSGYTF.

The V and J genes are TRBV5-5 and TRBJ1-4; D not certain. The CDR3 runs 13 residues. V lost 0 bases and J 7 bases, leaving 7 bases between the germline ends. In germline, CDR1 is SGHKS, CDR2 YYEKEE (reference sequence). CDR3 DNA sequence: TGTGCCAGCAGCTTGGCCGGTGTTGAAAAACTGTTTTTT. Translation: CASSLAGVEKLFF.

J is TRBJ2-1 and V is TRBV24-1; D is tentatively TRBD1 or TRBD2 (5 bases each). The V end was cut by 12 bases, the J end by 3 bases, with 14 bases between. The CDR3 consists of 13 residues. Germline CDR1 reads KGHDR; CDR2 reads SFDVKD. The CDR3 DNA is TGTGCCTCCGCCGGGGACGGCTACAATGAGCAGTTCTTC. Its translation is CASAGDGYNEQFF.

The chain has TRBV7-2 and TRBJ2-7; D perhaps matches TRBD2 (5 bases). With 5 bases removed from V and 2 bases from J, the gap between germline ends came to 16 bases. From germline, CDR1 is SGHTA and CDR2 FQGNSA. There are 15 residues in the CDR3. The CDR3 is CASSLEREPAYEQYF. CDR3 nucleotide sequence: TGTGCCAGCAGCCTCGAGAGGGAGCCCGCCTACGAGCAGTACTTC.

Regarding this clonotype: One end of the junction fails to match germline, which may point to a read error. The chain recombines TRBV19 with TRBJ2-7; 9 bases are a match to TRBD1. From germline, CDR1 is LNHDA and CDR2 SQIVND (reference sequence). The CDR3 has 14 amino acids. The CDR3 coding sequence is TGCGCCAGTAGTGGATGGGACAGGGTGGACGAGCAGTACTTC. It is translated as CASSGWDRVDEQYF.

This clonotype was observed many times. This chain joins TRBV4-1 and TRBJ1-1; possible D gene TRBD1, 5 bases. CDR1 MGHRA and CDR2 YSYEKL come from the germline V gene. There are 15 residues in the CDR3. The V and J ends lost 5 bases and 0 bases respectively, with 13 bases between them. The CDR3 DNA reads TGCGCCAGCAGCACAGGACACAGCATGAACACTGAAGCTTTCTTT. Residues: CASSTGHSMNTEAFF.

CDR3 amino acids: CASRERGAGNTIYF. CDR3 in DNA: TGTGCCAGCAGGGAACGAGGGGCGGGGAACACCATATATTTT. The rearrangement uses TRBV12-3 or TRBV12-4 and TRBJ1-3; a possible D gene is TRBD1 (5 bases). V was trimmed by 6 bases and J by 7 bases, leaving 16 bases between them. This CDR3 is 14 amino acids long.

This clonotype ranks as medium-sized. CDR3 region: CASSWGTANTGELFF. The CDR3 DNA reads as TGTGCCAGCAGCTGGGGGACAGCGAACACCGGGGAGCTGTTTTTT. The V gene is TRBV9, the J gene TRBJ2-2; 7 positions agree with TRBD1. Germline trimming cut 4 bases from V and 0 bases from J; bases unmatched to any gene: 3. Germline CDR1 SGDLS, CDR2 YYNGEE. This CDR3 contains 15 residues.

The V gene is TRBV19, the J gene TRBJ2-3; 9 bases align to TRBD2. This CDR3 has 14 residues. Unmatched junction bases numbered 6, after V lost 9 bases and J lost 2 bases. In germline, CDR1 is LNHDA, CDR2 SQIVND (reference sequence). The CDR3: CASSERGVTDTQYF. The CDR3 bases are TGTGCCAGCAGTGAGCGGGGGGTCACAGATACGCAGTATTTT.

This clonotype was seen repeatedly, ten times or more. The chain recombines TRBV19 with TRBJ1-6, with D maybe TRBD1 (5 bases). This CDR3 comprises 15 residues. Between the trimmed V and J ends, which lost 5 bases and 5 bases, there was a span of 13 bases. The V gene's germline CDR1 is LNHDA and CDR2 SQIVND (reference sequence). The chain's CDR3 is CASSAWDGDNSPLHF. In nucleotides, the CDR3 is TGTGCCAGTAGTGCCTGGGACGGGGATAATTCACCCCTCCACTTT.

As regards this clonotype: A junction boundary mismatches the germline segment, possibly from a read error. The chain uses TRBV29-1 and TRBJ2-7; D remains unclear. The CDR3 length is 14 residues. CDR1 is SQVTM, CDR2 ANQGSEA, per germline. Written as DNA, the CDR3 is TGCAGCGTTGAAGAGAATACGGTGAGAAACGAGCAGTGCTTC. Translating it yields CSVEENTVRNEQCF.

Regarding this clonotype: The missing conserved phenylalanine or tryptophan at the end of this CDR3 makes a read error likely. The DNA is omitted, as the CDR3 cannot be located on it reliably, and the CDR3 follows TCRdb's listing. The chain recombines TRBV5-6 with TRBJ2-7. From germline, CDR1 is SGHDT and CDR2 YYEEEE. With termini counted, the CDR3 has 8 amino acids. CDR3 protein: CASSEAGS.

This clonotype appeared many times. The J gene is TRBJ1-3, the V gene TRBV10-3; no clear D. The V end lost 3 bases, the J end lost 2 bases, and 11 bases lay between the germline ends. Looked up from germline, CDR1 is ENHRY and CDR2 is SYGVKD. CDR3 length equals 15 residues. CDR3 protein: CAISEQELAGNTIYF. The CDR3, as DNA: TGTGCCATCAGTGAACAAGAACTGGCTGGAAACACCATATATTTT.